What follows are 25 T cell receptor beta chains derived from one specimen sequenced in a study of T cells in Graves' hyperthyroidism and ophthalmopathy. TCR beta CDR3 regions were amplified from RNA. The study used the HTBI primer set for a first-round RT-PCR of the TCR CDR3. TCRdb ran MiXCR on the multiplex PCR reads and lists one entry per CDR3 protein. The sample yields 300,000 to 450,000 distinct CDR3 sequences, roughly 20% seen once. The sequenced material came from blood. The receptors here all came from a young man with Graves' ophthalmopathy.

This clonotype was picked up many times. The CDR3 bases are TGTGCCAGCAGTTTTTGGGGTGGCAATCAGCCCCAGCATTTT. Translated, it gives CASSFWGGNQPQHF. This chain connects TRBV27 to TRBJ1-5; no definite D call. The V and J ends lost 3 bases and 2 bases respectively, with 8 bases between them. CDR1 is MNHEY and CDR2 is SMNVEV in the germline V gene (reference sequence). The CDR3 runs to 14 residues.

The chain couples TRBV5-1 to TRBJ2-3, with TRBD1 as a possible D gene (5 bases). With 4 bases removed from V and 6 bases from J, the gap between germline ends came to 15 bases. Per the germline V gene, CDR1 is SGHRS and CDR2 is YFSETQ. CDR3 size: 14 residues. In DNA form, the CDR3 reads TGCGCCAGCAGCCCCCAGGGTTATAGGGATACGCAGTATTTT. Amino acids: CASSPQGYRDTQYF.

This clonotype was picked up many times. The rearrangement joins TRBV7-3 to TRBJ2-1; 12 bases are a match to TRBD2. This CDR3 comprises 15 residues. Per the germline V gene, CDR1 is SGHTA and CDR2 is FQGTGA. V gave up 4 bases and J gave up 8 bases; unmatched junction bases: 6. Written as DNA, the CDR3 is TGTGCCAGCAGCTCCCGACTAGCGGGGGTGGATGAGCAGTTCTTC. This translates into CASSSRLAGVDEQFF.

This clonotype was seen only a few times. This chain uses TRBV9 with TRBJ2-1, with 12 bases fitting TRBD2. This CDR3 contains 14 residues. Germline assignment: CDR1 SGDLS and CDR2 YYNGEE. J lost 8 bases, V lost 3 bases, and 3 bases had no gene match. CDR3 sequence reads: CASSETSGGDEQFF. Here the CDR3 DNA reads TGTGCCAGCAGCGAGACTAGCGGGGGCGATGAGCAGTTCTTC. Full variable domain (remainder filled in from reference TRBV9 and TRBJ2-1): DSGVTQTPKHLITATGQRVTLRCSPRSGDLSVYWYQQSLDQGLQFLIQYYNGEERAKGNILERFSAQQFPDLHSELNLSSLELGDSALYFCASSETSGGDEQFFGPGTRLTVL.

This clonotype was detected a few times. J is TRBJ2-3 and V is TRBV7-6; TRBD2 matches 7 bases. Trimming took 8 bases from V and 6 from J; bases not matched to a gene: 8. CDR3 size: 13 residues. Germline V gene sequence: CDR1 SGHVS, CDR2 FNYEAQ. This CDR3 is CASAWGGADTQYF. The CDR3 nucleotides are TGTGCCAGCGCTTGGGGAGGGGCCGATACGCAGTATTTT.

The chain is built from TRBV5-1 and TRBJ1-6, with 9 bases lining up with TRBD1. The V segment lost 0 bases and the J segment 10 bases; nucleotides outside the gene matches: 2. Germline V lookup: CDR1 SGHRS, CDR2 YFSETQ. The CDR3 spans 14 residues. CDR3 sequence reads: CASSLGTGESPLHF. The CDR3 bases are TGCGCCAGCAGCTTGGGGACAGGGGAATCACCCCTCCACTTT.

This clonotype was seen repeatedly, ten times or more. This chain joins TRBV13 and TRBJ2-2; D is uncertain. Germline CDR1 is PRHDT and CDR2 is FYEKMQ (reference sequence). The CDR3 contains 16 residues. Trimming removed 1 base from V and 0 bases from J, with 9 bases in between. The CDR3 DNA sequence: TGTGCCAGCAGCTTAGACACCCTTACGAACACCGGGGAGCTGTTTTTT. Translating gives CASSLDTLTNTGELFF.

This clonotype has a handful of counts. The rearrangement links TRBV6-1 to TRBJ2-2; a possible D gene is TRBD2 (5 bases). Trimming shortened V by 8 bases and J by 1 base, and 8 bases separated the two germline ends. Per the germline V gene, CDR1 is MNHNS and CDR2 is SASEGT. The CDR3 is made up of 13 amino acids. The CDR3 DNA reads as TGTGCCAGCGATCGGGGGAACACCGGGGAGCTGTTTTTT. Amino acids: CASDRGNTGELFF.

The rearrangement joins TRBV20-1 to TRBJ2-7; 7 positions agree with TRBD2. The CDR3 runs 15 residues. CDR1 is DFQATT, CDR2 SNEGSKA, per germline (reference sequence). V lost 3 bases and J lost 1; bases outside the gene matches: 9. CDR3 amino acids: CSASLPGTTSYEQYF. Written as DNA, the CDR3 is TGCAGTGCTAGCTTACCCGGGACTACTTCCTACGAGCAGTACTTC.

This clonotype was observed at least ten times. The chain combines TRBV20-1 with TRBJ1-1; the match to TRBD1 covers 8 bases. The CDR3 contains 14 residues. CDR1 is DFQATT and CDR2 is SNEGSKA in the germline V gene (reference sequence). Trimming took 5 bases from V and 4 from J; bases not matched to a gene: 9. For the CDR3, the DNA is TGCAGTGCTCCTGGACAGGGAGGGACCACTGAAGCTTTCTTT. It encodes CSAPGQGGTTEAFF.

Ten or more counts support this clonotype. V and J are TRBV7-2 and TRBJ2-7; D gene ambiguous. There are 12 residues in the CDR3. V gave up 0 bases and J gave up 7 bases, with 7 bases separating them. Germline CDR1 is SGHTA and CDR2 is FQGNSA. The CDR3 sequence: CASSLASFEQYF. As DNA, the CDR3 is TGTGCCAGCAGCTTAGCGAGTTTTGAGCAGTACTTC.

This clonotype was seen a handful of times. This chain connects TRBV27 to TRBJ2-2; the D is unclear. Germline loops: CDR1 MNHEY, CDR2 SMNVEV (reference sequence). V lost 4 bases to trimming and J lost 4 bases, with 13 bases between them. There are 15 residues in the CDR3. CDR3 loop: CASSSGLGSTGELFF. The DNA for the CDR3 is TGTGCCAGCAGTTCCGGCCTAGGTAGCACCGGGGAGCTGTTTTTT.

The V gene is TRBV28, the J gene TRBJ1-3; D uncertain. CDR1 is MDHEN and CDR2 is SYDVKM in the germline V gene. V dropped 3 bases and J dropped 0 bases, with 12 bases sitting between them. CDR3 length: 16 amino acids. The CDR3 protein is CASSFAMAPSGNTIYF. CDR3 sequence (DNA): TGTGCCAGCAGTTTTGCCATGGCACCCTCTGGAAACACCATATATTTT.

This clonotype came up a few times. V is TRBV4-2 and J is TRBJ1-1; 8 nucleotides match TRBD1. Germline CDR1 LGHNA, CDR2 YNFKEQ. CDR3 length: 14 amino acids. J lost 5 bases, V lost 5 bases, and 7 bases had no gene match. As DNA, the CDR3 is TGTGCCAGCAGCAACGACAGGGGAAAGACTGAAGCTTTCTTT. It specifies CASSNDRGKTEAFF.

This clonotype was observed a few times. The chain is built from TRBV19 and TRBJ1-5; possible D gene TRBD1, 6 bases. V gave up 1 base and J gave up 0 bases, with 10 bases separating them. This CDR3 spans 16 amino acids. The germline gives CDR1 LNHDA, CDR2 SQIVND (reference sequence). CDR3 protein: CASSIGNRDSNQPQHF. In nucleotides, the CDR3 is TGTGCCAGTAGTATAGGGAACAGGGATAGCAATCAGCCCCAGCATTTT.

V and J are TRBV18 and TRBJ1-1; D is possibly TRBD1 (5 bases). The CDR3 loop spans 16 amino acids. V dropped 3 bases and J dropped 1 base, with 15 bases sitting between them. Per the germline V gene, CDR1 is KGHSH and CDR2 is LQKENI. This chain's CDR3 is CASSPVMGGKNTEAFF. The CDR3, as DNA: TGTGCCAGCTCACCCGTGATGGGGGGGAAGAACACTGAAGCTTTCTTT.

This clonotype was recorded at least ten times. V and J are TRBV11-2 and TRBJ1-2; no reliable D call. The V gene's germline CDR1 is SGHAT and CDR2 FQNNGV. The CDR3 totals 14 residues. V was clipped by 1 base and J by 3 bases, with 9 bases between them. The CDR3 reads CASSLVGQDYGYTF. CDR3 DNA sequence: TGTGCCAGCAGCTTAGTCGGGCAGGACTATGGCTACACCTTC.

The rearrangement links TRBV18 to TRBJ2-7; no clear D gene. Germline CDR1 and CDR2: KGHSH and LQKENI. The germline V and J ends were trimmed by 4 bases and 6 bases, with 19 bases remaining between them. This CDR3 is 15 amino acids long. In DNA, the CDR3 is TGTGCCAGCTCACAGACGCCGAGTAGCAGAAGCGAGCAGTACTTC. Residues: CASSQTPSSRSEQYF. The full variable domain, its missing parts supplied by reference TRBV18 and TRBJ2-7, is NAGVMQNPRHLVRRRGQEARLRCSPMKGHSHVYWYRQLPEEGLKFMVYLQKENIIDESGMPKERFSAEFPKEGPSILRIQQVVRGDSAAYFCASSQTPSSRSEQYFGPGTRLTVT.

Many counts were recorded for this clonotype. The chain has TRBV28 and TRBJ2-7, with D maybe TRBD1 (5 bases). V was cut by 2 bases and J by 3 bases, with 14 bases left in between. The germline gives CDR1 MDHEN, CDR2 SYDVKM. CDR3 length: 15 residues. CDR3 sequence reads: CASSLGTGRDYEQYF. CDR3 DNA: TGTGCCAGCAGTTTAGGTACCGGCAGGGACTACGAGCAGTACTTC.

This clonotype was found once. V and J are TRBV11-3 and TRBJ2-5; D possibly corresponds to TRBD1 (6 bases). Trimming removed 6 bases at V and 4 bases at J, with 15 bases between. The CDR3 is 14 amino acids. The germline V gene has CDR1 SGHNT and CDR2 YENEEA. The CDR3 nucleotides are TGTGCCAGCAGTTTTACACAGGGACGAGAGACCCAGTACTTC. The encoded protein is CASSFTQGRETQYF.

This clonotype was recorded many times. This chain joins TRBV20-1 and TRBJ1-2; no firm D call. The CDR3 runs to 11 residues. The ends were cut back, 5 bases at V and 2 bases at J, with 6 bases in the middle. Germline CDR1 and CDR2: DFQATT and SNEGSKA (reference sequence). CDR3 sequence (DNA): TGCAGTGCTCCCCGGAACTATGGCTACACCTTC. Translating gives CSAPRNYGYTF.

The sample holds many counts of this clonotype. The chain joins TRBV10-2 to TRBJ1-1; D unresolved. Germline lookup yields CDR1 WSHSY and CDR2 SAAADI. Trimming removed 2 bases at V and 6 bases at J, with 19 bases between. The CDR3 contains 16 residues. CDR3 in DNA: TGCGCCAGCAGTGAGCCCTACTCCGGACTCGGGGCTGAAGCTTTCTTT. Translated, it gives CASSEPYSGLGAEAFF.

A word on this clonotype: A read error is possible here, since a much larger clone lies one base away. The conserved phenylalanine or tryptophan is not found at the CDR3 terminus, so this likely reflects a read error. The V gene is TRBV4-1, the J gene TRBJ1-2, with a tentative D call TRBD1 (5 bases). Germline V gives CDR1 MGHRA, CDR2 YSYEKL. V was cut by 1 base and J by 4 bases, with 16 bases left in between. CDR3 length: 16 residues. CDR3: CASSQGLGRARYGYTL. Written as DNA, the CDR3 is TGCGCCAGCAGCCAAGGCCTGGGCAGGGCTCGCTATGGCTACACCCTC.

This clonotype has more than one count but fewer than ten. CDR3 nucleotide sequence: TGCGCCAGCAGCCCTTCTCGTGCCTACAATGAGCAGTTCTTC. Translated, it gives CASSPSRAYNEQFF. The rearrangement uses TRBV5-1 and TRBJ2-1; D call uncertain. V was trimmed by 4 bases and J by 2 bases, leaving 10 bases between them. This CDR3 region has 14 residues. Germline lookup yields CDR1 SGHRS and CDR2 YFSETQ.

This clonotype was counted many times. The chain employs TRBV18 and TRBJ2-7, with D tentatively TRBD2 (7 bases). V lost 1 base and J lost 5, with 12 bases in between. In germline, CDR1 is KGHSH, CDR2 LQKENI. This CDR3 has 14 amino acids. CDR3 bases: TGTGCCAGCTCACCACTCGGGGGGCGAAACGAGCAGTACTTC. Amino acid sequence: CASSPLGGRNEQYF.